The rows below give T cell receptor beta chains drawn from one sample of a study of T cell responses to AZD1222 COVID-19 vaccine. TCRdb keeps only in-frame clones here, not all; method: immunoSEQ multiplex PCR. The sample lists around 110,000 clones, approximately 86% occurring once. Sequenced material: peripheral blood, taken on day 0 of AZD1222 vaccination. The receptor source for this set is an adult in good health. Each CDR3 is given with its conserved first and last residue. D genes are given only for firm matches. Expanded clones are given a class, and other clones once, few, many or no size at all.

size: -; J: TRBJ1-6; V: TRBV18; D: TRBD1; CDR3: CASSPSGTASLPLHF; DNA: TGTGCCAGCTCACCCTCCGGGACAGCCTCTTTACCCCTCCACTTT
size: -; J: TRBJ1-1; V: TRBV19; D: -; CDR3: CASSIDRRGGTEAFF; DNA: TGTGCCAGTAGTATAGATCGGCGAGGGGGGACTGAAGCTTTCTTT
size: few; J: TRBJ1-5; V: TRBV4-1; D: -; CDR3: CASSQIGSNQPQHF; DNA: TGCGCCAGCAGCCAAATTGGAAGCAATCAGCCCCAGCATTTT
size: -; J: TRBJ2-2; V: TRBV29-1; D: TRBD1; CDR3: CSVEPGTANTGELFF; DNA: TGCAGCGTGGAACCCGGGACAGCCAACACCGGGGAGCTGTTTTTT
size: -; J: TRBJ2-7; V: TRBV11-1; D: TRBD2; CDR3: CASSLGTSGSNYEQYF; DNA: TGTGCCAGCAGCTTAGGGACTAGCGGGAGCAACTACGAGCAGTACTTC
size: -; J: TRBJ2-1; V: TRBV7-2; D: -; CDR3: CASSRKGGGTYNEQFF; DNA: TGTGCCAGCAGCCGTAAGGGGGGTGGGACCTACAATGAGCAGTTCTTC
size: -; J: TRBJ1-1; V: TRBV7-9; D: -; CDR3: CASSLGDHQGVFEAFF; DNA: TGTGCCAGCAGCTTAGGGGACCATCAAGGCGTATTTGAAGCTTTCTTT
size: once; J: TRBJ2-7; V: TRBV3-1/TRBV3-2; D: -; CDR3: CASSRDINYEQYF; DNA: TGTGCCAGCAGCCGGGACATTAACTACGAGCAGTACTTC
size: -; J: TRBJ1-1; V: TRBV6-5; D: -; CDR3: CASRVGGKGRTEAFF; DNA: TGTGCCAGCAGAGTTGGGGGGAAGGGAAGGACTGAAGCTTTCTTT
size: -; J: TRBJ1-2; V: TRBV2; D: -; CDR3: CASSQGSQNGYTF; DNA: TGTGCCAGCAGTCAGGGCAGCCAGAACGGCTACACCTTC
size: -; J: TRBJ2-3; V: TRBV30; D: TRBD2; CDR3: CAWGLTSGGADTQYF; DNA: TGTGCCTGGGGCCTAACTAGCGGGGGGGCAGATACGCAGTATTTT
size: -; J: TRBJ1-5; V: TRBV25-1; D: -; CDR3: CASSERAVDQPQHF; DNA: TGTGCCAGCAGTGAGAGGGCGGTAGATCAGCCCCAGCATTTT
size: -; J: TRBJ2-1; V: TRBV4-2; D: -; CDR3: CASSQGGQGSYNEQFF; DNA: TGTGCCAGCAGCCAAGGTGGGCAGGGGTCCTACAATGAGCAGTTCTTC
size: -; J: TRBJ1-2; V: TRBV5-4; D: -; CDR3: CASSLNQGIGYGYTF; DNA: TGTGCCAGCAGCTTGAACCAGGGGATTGGGTATGGCTACACCTTC
size: -; J: TRBJ2-7; V: TRBV5-6; D: TRBD1; CDR3: CASTPEGQGIYEQYF; DNA: TGTGCCAGCACCCCGGAGGGACAGGGAATATACGAGCAGTACTTC
size: -; J: TRBJ2-5; V: TRBV9; D: TRBD2; CDR3: CASSVGTSRLETQYF; DNA: TGTGCCAGCAGCGTAGGGACTAGTAGGCTAGAGACCCAGTACTTC
size: once; J: TRBJ1-2; V: TRBV28; D: TRBD1; CDR3: CASSLRDRGDYGYTF; DNA: TGTGCCAGCAGTTTACGGGACAGGGGGGACTATGGCTACACCTTC